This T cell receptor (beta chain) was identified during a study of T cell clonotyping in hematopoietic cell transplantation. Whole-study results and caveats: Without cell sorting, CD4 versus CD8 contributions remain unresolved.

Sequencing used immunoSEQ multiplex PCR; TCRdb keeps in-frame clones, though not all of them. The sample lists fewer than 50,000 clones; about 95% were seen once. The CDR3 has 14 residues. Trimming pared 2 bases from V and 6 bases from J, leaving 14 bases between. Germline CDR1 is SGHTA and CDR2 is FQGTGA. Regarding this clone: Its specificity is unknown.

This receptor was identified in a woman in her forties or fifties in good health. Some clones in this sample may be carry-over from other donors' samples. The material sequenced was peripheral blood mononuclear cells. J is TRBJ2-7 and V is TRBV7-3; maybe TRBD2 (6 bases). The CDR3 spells CASSLGGTWAEQYF. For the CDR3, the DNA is TGTGCCAGCAGCTTAGGCGGGACTTGGGCCGAGCAGTACTTC.